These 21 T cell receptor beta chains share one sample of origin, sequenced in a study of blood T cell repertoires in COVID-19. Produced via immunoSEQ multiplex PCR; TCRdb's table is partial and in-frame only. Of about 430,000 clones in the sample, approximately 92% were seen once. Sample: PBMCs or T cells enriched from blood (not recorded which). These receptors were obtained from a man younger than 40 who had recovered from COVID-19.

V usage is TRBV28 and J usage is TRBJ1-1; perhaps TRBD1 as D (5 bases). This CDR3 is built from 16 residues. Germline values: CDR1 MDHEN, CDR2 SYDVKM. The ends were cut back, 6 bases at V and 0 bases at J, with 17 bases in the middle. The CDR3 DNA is TGTGCCAGCAGGACAAGCCTCAGGGAAATGAACACTGAAGCTTTCTTT. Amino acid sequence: CASRTSLREMNTEAFF.

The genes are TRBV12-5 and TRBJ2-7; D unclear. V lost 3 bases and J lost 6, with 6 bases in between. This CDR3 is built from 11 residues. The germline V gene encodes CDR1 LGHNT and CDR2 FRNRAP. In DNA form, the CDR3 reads TGTGCTAGTGGTTTCTCCGGCGAGCAGTACTTC. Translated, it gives CASGFSGEQYF.

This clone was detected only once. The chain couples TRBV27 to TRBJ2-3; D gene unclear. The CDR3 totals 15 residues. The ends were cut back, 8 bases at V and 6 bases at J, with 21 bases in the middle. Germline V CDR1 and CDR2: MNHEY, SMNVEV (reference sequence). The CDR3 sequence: CASGHWAAQTDTQYF. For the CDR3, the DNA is TGTGCCAGCGGTCATTGGGCAGCCCAGACGGATACGCAGTATTTT.

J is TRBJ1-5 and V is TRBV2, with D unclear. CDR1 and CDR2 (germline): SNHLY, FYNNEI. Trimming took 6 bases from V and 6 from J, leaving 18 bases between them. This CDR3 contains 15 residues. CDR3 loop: CASRTQVSLGQPQHF. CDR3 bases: TGTGCCAGCAGGACCCAGGTGTCATTGGGTCAGCCCCAGCATTTT.

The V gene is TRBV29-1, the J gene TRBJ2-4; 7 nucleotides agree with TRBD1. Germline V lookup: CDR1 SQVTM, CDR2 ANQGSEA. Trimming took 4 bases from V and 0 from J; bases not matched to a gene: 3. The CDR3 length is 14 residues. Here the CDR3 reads CSVVTGLAKNIQYF. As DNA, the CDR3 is TGCAGCGTTGTGACAGGGTTAGCCAAAAACATTCAGTACTTC.

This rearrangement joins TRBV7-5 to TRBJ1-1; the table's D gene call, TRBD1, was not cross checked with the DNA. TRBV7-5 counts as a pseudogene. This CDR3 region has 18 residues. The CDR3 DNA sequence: TGTGTCAGAAGCTTGGCCGGACAGGTGAGGGGTATGAACACTGAAGCTTTCTTT. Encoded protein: CVRSLAGQVRGMNTEAFF.

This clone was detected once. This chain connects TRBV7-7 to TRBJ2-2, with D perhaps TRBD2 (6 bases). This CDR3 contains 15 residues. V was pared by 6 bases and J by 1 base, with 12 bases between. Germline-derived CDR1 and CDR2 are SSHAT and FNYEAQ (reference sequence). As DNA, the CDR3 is TGTGCCAGCAGTTCCGGGACTTTGAACACCGGGGAGCTGTTTTTT. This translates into CASSSGTLNTGELFF. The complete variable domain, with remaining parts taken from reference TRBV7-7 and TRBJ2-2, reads GAGVSQSPRYKVTKRGQDVTLRCDPISSHATLYWYQQALGQGPEFLTYFNYEAQPDKSGLPSDRFSAERPEGSISTLTIQRTEQRDSAMYRCASSSGTLNTGELFFGEGSRLTVL.

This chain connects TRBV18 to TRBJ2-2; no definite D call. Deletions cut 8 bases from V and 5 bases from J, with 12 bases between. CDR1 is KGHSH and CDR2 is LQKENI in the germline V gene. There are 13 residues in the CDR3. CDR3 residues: CASPPTRTGELFF. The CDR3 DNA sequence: TGTGCCAGCCCCCCGACACGAACCGGGGAGCTGTTTTTT.

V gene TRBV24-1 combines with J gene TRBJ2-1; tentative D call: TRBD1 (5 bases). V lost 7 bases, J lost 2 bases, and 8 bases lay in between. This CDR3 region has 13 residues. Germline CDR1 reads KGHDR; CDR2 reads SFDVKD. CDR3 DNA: TGTGCCACCAGCGAGACAGCCTACAATGAGCAGTTCTTC. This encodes CATSETAYNEQFF.

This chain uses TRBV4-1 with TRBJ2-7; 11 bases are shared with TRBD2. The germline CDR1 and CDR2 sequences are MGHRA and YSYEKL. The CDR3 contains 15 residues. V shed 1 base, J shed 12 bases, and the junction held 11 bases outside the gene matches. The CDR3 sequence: CASSQARLAGRELYF. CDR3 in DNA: TGCGCCAGCAGCCAAGCTCGACTAGCGGGGAGGGAGTTGTACTTC.

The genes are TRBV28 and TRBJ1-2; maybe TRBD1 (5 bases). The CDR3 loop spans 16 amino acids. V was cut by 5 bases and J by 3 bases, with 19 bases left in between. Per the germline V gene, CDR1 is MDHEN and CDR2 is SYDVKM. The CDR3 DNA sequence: TGTGCCAGCAGTCCGGAAACCGACAGCCTTCACTATGGCTACACCTTC. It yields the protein CASSPETDSLHYGYTF.

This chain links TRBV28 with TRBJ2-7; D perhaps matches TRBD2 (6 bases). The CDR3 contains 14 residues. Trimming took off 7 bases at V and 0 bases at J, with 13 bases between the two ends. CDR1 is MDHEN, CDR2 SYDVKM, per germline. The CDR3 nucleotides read TGTGCCAGCATGGGGGGAGGTGGCTCCTACGAGCAGTACTTC. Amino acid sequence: CASMGGGGSYEQYF.

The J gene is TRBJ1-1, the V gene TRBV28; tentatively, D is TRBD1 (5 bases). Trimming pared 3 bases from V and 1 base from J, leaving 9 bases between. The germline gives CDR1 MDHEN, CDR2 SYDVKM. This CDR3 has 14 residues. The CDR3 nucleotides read TGTGCCAGCAGTTTCGGGGGTCCGAACACTGAAGCTTTCTTT. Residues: CASSFGGPNTEAFF.

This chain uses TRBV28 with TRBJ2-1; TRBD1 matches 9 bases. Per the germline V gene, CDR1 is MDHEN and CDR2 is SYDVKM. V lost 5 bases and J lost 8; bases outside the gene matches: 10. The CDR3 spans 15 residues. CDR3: CASSEPGQGRDEQFF. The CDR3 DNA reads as TGTGCCAGCAGTGAACCGGGACAGGGACGGGATGAGCAGTTCTTC.

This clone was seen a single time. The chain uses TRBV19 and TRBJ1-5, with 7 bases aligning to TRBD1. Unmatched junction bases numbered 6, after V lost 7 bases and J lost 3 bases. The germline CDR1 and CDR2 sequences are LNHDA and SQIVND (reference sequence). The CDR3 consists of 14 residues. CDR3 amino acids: CASTSTGNNQPQHF. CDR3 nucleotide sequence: TGTGCCAGTACCTCGACAGGGAACAATCAGCCCCAGCATTTT.

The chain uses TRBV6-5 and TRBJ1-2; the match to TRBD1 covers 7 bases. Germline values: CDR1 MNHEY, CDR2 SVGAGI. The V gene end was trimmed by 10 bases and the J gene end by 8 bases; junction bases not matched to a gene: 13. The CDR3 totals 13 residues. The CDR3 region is CATGTADYKGYTF. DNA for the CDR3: TGTGCCACGGGGACAGCAGATTATAAGGGCTACACCTTC.

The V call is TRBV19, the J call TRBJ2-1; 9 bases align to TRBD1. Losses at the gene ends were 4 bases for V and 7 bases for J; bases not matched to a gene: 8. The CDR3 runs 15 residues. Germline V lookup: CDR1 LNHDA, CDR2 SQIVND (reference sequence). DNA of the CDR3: TGTGCCAGTAGTACTGGGACAGGGAGGAGGAATGAGCAGTTCTTC. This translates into CASSTGTGRRNEQFF.

The CDR3 region has the DNA TGTGCCAGCAGTCCCTATAGTACCTCCTACAATGAGCAGTTCTTC. It codes for CASSPYSTSYNEQFF. The genes are TRBV27 and TRBJ2-1; no definite D call. Germline V gene lookup returns CDR1 MNHEY and CDR2 SMNVEV (reference sequence). V was clipped by 5 bases and J by 0 bases, with 11 bases between them. The CDR3 has 15 residues.

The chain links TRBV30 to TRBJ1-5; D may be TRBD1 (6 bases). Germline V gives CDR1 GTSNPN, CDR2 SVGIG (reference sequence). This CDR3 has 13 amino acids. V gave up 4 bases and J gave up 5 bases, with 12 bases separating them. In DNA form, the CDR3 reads TGTGCCTGGACCCAAGGGGGGGATCAGCCCCAGCATTTT. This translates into CAWTQGGDQPQHF.

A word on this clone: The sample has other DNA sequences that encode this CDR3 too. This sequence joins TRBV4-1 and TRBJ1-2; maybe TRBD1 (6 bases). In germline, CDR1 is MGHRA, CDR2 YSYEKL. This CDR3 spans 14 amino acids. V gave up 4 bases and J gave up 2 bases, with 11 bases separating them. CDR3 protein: CASSPQTGNYGYTF. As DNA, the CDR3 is TGCGCCAGCAGCCCGCAAACAGGGAACTATGGCTACACCTTC.

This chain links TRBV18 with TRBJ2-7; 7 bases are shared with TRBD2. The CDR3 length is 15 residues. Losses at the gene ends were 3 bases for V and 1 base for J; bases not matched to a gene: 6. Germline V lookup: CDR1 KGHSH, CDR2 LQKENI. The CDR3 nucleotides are TGTGCCAGCTCACCGCGGGGGACTGGATCCTACGAGCAGTACTTC. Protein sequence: CASSPRGTGSYEQYF.